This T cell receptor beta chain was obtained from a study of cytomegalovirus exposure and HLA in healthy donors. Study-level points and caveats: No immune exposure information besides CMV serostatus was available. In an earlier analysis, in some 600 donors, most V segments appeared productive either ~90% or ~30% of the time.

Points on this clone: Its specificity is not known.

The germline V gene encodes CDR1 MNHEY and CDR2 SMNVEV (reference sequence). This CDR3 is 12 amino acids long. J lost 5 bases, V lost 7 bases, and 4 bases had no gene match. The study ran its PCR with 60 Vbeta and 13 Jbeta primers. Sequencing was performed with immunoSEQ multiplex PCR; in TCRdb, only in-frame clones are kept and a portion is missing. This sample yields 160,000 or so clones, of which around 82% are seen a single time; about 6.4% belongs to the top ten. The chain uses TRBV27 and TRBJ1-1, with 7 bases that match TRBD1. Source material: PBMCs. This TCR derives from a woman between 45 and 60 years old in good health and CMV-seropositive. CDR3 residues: CASKEGATEAFF. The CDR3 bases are TGTGCCAGCAAAGAGGGGGCTACTGAAGCTTTCTTT.